This TCR beta chain was captured in a study of blood T cells in healthy people across ages. General observations from the study: Because sorting was not performed, PBMCs prevented conclusive naive versus antigen-experienced comparison. Per million T cells, TCR beta diversity dropped about linearly as age rose.

A second PCR, run for roughly 7 to 12 cycles, used a sample-barcoded 5' primer plus a J-beta primer mix. Via MiXCR, TCRdb re-called the 5' RACE reads, giving one row per CDR3 protein. The repertoire holds some 750,000 distinct CDR3 sequences, about a fifth seen once, with around a fifth in the top ten. On this clonotype itself: Its target is not known.

Sample donors were healthy Caucasian individuals that came from Russia, aged about 6 to 95. This CDR3 spans 14 amino acids. The germline CDR1 and CDR2 sequences are LGHNT and FRNRAP. Trimming left V 0 bases short and J 1 base short, with 6 bases between. The receptor comes from a man between 70 and 80 years old in good health. This rearrangement joins TRBV12-5 to TRBJ1-1, with D unresolved. The sample taken for sequencing was blood. In DNA, the CDR3 is TGTGCTAGTGGTTTGGTACTTGGGAACACTGAAGCTTTCTTT. It yields the protein CASGLVLGNTEAFF.